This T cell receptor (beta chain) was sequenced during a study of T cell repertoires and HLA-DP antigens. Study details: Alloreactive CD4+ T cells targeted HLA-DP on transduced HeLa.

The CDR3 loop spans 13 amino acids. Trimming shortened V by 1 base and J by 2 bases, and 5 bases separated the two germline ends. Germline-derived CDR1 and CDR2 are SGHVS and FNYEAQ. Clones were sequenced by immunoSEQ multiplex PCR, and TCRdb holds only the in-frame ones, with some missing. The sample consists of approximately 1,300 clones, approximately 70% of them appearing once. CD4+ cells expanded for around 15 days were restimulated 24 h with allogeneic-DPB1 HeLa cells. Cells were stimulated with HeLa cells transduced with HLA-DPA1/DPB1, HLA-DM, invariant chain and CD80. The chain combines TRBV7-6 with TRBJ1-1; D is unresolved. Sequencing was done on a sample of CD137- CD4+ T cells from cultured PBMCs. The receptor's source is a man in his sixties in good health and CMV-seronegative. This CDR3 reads CASSLGRNTEAFF. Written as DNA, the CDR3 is TGTGCCAGCAGCTTAGGCCGTAACACTGAAGCTTTCTTT.